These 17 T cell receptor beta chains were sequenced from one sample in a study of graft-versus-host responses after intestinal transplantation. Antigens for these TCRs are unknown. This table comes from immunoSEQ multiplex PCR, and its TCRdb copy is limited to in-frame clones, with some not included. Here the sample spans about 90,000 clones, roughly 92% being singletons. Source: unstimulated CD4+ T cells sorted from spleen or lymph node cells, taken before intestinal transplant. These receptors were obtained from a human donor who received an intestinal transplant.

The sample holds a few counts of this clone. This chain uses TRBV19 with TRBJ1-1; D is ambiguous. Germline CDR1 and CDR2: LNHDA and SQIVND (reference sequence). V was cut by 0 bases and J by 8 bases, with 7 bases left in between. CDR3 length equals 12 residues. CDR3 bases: TGTGCCAGTAGTATAGAAGGCAGGGAAGCTTTCTTT. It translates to CASSIEGREAFF.

CDR3 in amino acids: CASSRRGPNYGYTF. The CDR3 DNA reads TGTGCCAGCAGCCGCCGGGGCCCGAACTATGGCTACACCTTC. The gene calls are TRBV5-6 and TRBJ1-2; TRBD1 is a possible D gene (5 bases). Looked up from germline, CDR1 is SGHDT and CDR2 is YYEEEE. There are 14 residues in the CDR3. The ends were cut back, 4 bases at V and 2 bases at J, with 12 bases in the middle.

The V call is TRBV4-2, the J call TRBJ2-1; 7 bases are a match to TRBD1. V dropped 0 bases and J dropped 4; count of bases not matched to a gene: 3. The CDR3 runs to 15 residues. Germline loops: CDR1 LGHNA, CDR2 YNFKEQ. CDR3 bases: TGTGCCAGCAGCCAAGACAAGACAGGGTACAATGAGCAGTTCTTC. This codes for CASSQDKTGYNEQFF.

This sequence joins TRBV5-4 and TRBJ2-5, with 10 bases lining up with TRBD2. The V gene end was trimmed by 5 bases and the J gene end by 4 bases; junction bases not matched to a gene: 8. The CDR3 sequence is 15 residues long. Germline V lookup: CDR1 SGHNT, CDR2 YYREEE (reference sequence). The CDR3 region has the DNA TGTGCCAGCAGTGCCGGGACTAGCGCGACAGAGACCCAGTACTTC. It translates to CASSAGTSATETQYF.

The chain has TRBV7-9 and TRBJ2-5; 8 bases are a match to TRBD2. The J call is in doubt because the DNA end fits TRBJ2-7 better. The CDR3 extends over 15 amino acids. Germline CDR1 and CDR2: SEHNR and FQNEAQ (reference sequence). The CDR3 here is CASNGGDSGIYEQYF. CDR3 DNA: TGTGCCAGCAACGGAGGGGATAGCGGGATATACGAGCAGTACTTC.

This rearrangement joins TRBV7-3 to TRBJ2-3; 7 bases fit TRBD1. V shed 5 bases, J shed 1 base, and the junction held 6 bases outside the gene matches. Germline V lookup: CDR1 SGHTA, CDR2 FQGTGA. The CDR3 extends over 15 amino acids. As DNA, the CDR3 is TGTGCCAGCAGCCCGACAGGGAGAGGCACAGATACGCAGTATTTT. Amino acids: CASSPTGRGTDTQYF.

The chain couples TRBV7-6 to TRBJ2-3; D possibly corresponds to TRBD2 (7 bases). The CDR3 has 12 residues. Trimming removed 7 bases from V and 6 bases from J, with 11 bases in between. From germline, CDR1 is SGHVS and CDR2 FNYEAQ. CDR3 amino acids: CASKGGADTQYF. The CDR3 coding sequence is TGTGCCAGCAAAGGGGGGGCCGATACGCAGTATTTT.

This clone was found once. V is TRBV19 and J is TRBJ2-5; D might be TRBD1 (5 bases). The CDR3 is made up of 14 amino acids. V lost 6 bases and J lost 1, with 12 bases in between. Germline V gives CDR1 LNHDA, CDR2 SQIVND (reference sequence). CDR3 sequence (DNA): TGTGCCAGTAGCTTGACAGCAGTCCAAGAGACCCAGTACTTC. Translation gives CASSLTAVQETQYF.

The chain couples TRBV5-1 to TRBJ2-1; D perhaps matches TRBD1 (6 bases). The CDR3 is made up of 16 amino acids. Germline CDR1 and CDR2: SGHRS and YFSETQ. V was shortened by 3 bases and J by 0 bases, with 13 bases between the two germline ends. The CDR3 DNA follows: TGCGCCAGCAGCTCCCCGAGGGGGAGCTCCTACAATGAGCAGTTCTTC. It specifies CASSSPRGSSYNEQFF.

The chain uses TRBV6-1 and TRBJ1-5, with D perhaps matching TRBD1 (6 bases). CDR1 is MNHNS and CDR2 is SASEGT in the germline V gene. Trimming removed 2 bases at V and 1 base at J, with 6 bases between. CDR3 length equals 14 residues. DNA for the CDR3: TGTGCCAGCAGTGAACAGGGGAGCAATCAGCCCCAGCATTTT. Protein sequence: CASSEQGSNQPQHF.

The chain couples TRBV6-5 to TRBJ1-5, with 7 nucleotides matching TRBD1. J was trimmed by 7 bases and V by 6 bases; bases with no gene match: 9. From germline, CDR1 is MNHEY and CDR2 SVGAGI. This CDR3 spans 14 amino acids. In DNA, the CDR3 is TGTGCCAGCAGCCTGACAGGGCCCAAACAGCCCCAGCATTTT. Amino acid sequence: CASSLTGPKQPQHF.

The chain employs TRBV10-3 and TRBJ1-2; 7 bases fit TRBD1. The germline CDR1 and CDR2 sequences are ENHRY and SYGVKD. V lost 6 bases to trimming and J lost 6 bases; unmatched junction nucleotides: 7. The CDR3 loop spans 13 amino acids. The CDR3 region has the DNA TGTGCCATCAGGGACCGGGACAGCCATGGCTACACCTTC. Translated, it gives CAIRDRDSHGYTF.

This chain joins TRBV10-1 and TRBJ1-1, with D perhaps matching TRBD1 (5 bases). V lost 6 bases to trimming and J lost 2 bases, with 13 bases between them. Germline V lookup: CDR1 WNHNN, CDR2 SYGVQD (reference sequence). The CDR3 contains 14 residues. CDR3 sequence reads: CASSRRRENTEAFF. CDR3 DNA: TGCGCCAGCAGCCGACGCAGGGAAAACACTGAAGCTTTCTTT.

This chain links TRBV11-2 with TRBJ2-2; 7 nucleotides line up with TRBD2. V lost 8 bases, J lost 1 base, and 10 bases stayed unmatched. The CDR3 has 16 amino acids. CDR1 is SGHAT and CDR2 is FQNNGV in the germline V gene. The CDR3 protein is CASATPSGMNTGELFF. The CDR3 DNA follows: TGTGCCAGCGCCACCCCCAGCGGGATGAACACCGGGGAGCTGTTTTTT.

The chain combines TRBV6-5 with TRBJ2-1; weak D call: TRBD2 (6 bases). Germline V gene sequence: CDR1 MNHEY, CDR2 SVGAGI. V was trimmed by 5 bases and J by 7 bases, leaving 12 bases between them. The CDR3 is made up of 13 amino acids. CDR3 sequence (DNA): TGTGCCAGCAGTCCTCCAGGGAGGAATGAGCAGTTCTTC. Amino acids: CASSPPGRNEQFF.

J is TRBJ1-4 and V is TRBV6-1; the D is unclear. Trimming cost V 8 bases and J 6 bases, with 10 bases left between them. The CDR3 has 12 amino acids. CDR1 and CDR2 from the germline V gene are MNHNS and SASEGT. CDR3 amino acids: CASGRSHEKLFF. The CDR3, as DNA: TGTGCCAGCGGACGGTCCCATGAAAAACTGTTTTTT.

The CDR3 DNA is TGTGCCAGCAGCTTGGAATTGGGCAGGGGGCCCTACTCTGGAAACACCATATATTTT. Protein sequence: CASSLELGRGPYSGNTIYF. The V call is TRBV5-8, the J call TRBJ1-3, with TRBD1 matching 8 bases. This CDR3 comprises 19 residues. Germline-derived CDR1 and CDR2 are SGHTS and YDEGEE. The V and J ends lost 0 bases and 0 bases, in that order; junction bases with no gene match: 11.